This T cell receptor beta chain was profiled in a study of blood T cell repertoires in COVID-19. Whole-study context: Researchers got acute and convalescent COVID-19 samples from the United States, Italy and Spain.

Clones were sequenced by immunoSEQ multiplex PCR, and TCRdb holds only the in-frame ones, with some missing. The top ten hold 25% of the sample, which has fewer than 40,000 clones, around 85% seen once. The V and J ends lost 3 bases and 2 bases, in that order; junction bases with no gene match: 2. The CDR3 consists of 14 residues. Looked up from germline, CDR1 is SGHNT and CDR2 is YENEEA. The chain links TRBV11-3 to TRBJ2-3; TRBD2 agrees at 7 bases. The receptor comes from a woman of 80 years or more with active or convalescent COVID-19. Material for sequencing was peripheral blood. The CDR3 DNA reads as TGTGCCAGCAGCTTGGGGGGGTCCACAGATACGCAGTATTTT. Its translation: CASSLGGSTDTQYF.